The 8 T cell receptor beta chains presented below share a single source sample, sequenced in a study of blood T cell repertoires in COVID-19. Profiling relied on immunoSEQ multiplex PCR, and the TCRdb table lists in-frame clones only, not all of them. The table lists under 250,000 clones, about nine tenths of them singletons, with about 2.5% in the top ten. The sequencing input was peripheral blood. The receptors were gathered from a man younger than 40 with COVID-19, enrolled during active disease.

CDR3 region: CASSTGTSGGSYNEQFF. The CDR3 bases are TGTGCCAGCAGCACCGGGACTAGCGGGGGCTCCTACAATGAGCAGTTCTTC. The J gene is TRBJ2-1, the V gene TRBV7-8, with 14 bases aligning to TRBD2. The CDR3 is made up of 17 amino acids. The ends lost 5 bases at V and 0 bases at J; junction bases unmatched: 3. Germline CDR1 and CDR2: SGHVS and FQNEAQ. The full variable domain, its missing parts supplied by reference TRBV7-8 and TRBJ2-1, is GAGVSQSPRYKVAKRGQDVALRCDPISGHVSLFWYQQALGQGPEFLTYFQNEAQLDKSGLPSDRFFAERPEGSVSTLKIQRTQQEDSAVYLCASSTGTSGGSYNEQFFGPGTRLTVL.

CDR3 DNA: TGTGCCAGCAGCCTGGAGGGGGAGAGCTCCTACGAGCAGTACTTC. This codes for CASSLEGESSYEQYF. The V and J genes are TRBV5-6 and TRBJ2-7; D tentatively reads TRBD1 or TRBD2 (6 bases each). This CDR3 has 15 amino acids. The V gene lost 4 bases and the J gene lost 0 bases, with 14 bases spanning the gap. Germline V lookup: CDR1 SGHDT, CDR2 YYEEEE.

The chain joins TRBV7-8 to TRBJ2-1, with 8 bases that match TRBD1. There are 16 residues in the CDR3. J gave up 0 bases and V 6 bases, and 7 bases lay outside the gene matches. CDR1 SGHVS and CDR2 FQNEAQ come from the germline V gene. CDR3 residues: CASSRQGQVSYNEQFF. CDR3 nucleotides: TGTGCCAGCAGTAGACAGGGGCAGGTCTCCTACAATGAGCAGTTCTTC.

This clone has only a few counts. The rearrangement uses TRBV15 and TRBJ2-2; the match to TRBD2 covers 10 bases. Germline assignment: CDR1 LNHNV and CDR2 YYDKDF (reference sequence). Losses at the gene ends were 8 bases for V and 3 bases for J; bases not matched to a gene: 6. The CDR3 covers 15 residues. CDR3 residues: CATSTSGVYTGELFF. The CDR3 coding sequence is TGTGCCACCTCAACTAGCGGGGTGTACACCGGGGAGCTGTTTTTT.

This clone was picked up a small number of times. The chain has TRBV5-1 and TRBJ1-4; a possible D gene is TRBD1 (6 bases). Trimming stripped 0 bases from V and 4 bases from J, with 10 bases between. The germline V gene encodes CDR1 SGHRS and CDR2 YFSETQ. This CDR3 region has 15 residues. CDR3 bases: TGCGCCAGCAGCTTGGGGACAGCAATTAATGAAAAACTGTTTTTT. It codes for CASSLGTAINEKLFF.

This clone occurred once. The rearrangement links TRBV2 to TRBJ1-5; D possibly corresponds to TRBD1 (5 bases). Germline V CDR1 and CDR2: SNHLY, FYNNEI. Trimming shortened V by 6 bases and J by 9 bases, and 18 bases separated the two germline ends. This CDR3 comprises 14 residues. CDR3 bases: TGTGCCAGCAGAGACACAGGTCCGACGACGCCCCAGCATTTT. The encoded protein is CASRDTGPTTPQHF.

This clone has a handful of counts. The gene calls are TRBV4-1 and TRBJ2-7, with 7 nucleotides matching TRBD2. The CDR3 covers 17 residues. Germline V gene sequence: CDR1 MGHRA, CDR2 YSYEKL. Trimming removed 2 bases from V and 2 bases from J; junction bases left unmatched: 12. CDR3 sequence reads: CASSQIGAPSGPYEQYF. The CDR3 nucleotides read TGCGCCAGCAGCCAAATCGGGGCCCCTAGCGGTCCCTACGAGCAGTACTTC.

V and J are TRBV7-2 and TRBJ2-3; 10 nucleotides match TRBD2. The CDR3 extends over 16 amino acids. Unmatched junction bases numbered 8, after V lost 4 bases and J lost 4 bases. The germline CDR1 and CDR2 sequences are SGHTA and FQGNSA. This chain's CDR3 is CASSSTSGKSPDTQYF. For the CDR3, the DNA is TGTGCCAGCAGCTCTACTAGCGGGAAGTCCCCAGATACGCAGTATTTT.